Each of the 10 T cell receptor beta chains below was sequenced from the same sample in a study of T-cell memory formation after mild COVID-19. TCRdb independently ran MiXCR on the 5' RACE reads; one entry per CDR3 protein. The data contain 450,000 to 650,000 distinct CDR3 sequences, about a sixth of them seen just once; the ten biggest clones take up 9.5% to 15%. Sequenced sample: PBMCs or a T cell subset sorted from them (not recorded which). The receptor set was obtained from an adult woman who had mild COVID-19 (a few samples of this study predate the infection). Cell type and time point are not known.

This clonotype was seen only a few times. The CDR3 region has the DNA TGTGCCAGCAGCTTAATGACCCAGAGCTCCTACGAGCAGTACTTC. This translates into CASSLMTQSSYEQYF. The V gene is TRBV13, the J gene TRBJ2-7; D remains ambiguous. The CDR3 contains 15 residues. The V end lost 2 bases, the J end lost 0 bases, and 11 bases lay between the germline ends. Germline V gives CDR1 PRHDT, CDR2 FYEKMQ (reference sequence).

The chain employs TRBV5-4 and TRBJ1-4, with 9 bases that match TRBD1. Looked up from germline, CDR1 is SGHNT and CDR2 is YYREEE (reference sequence). The CDR3 loop spans 16 amino acids. V lost 0 bases, J lost 4 bases, and 4 bases stayed unmatched. CDR3: CASSLGPGQGNEKLFF. The CDR3 bases are TGTGCCAGCAGCTTGGGACCGGGACAGGGTAATGAAAAACTGTTTTTT.

The CDR3 nucleotides read TGTGCCAGCAGCGACCCTCTCCGCGGGACCTACGAGCAGTACTTC. This gives the protein CASSDPLRGTYEQYF. The V gene is TRBV11-2, the J gene TRBJ2-7; D is perhaps TRBD2 (6 bases). V shed 5 bases and J shed 2 bases, with 16 bases lying between them. The germline V gene has CDR1 SGHAT and CDR2 FQNNGV. This CDR3 is built from 15 residues. Full variable domain (remainder filled in from reference TRBV11-2 and TRBJ2-7): EAGVAQSPRYKIIEKRQSVAFWCNPISGHATLYWYQQILGQGPKLLIQFQNNGVVDDSQLPKDRFSAERLKGVDSTLKIQPAKLEDSAVYLCASSDPLRGTYEQYFGPGTRLTVT.

The V call is TRBV5-6, the J call TRBJ2-1; no definite D call. Trimming shortened V by 2 bases and J by 0 bases, and 6 bases separated the two germline ends. Germline lookup yields CDR1 SGHDT and CDR2 YYEEEE. The CDR3 has 14 residues. The CDR3 sequence is CASSFPASYNEQFF. The CDR3, as DNA: TGTGCCAGCAGCTTCCCGGCCTCCTACAATGAGCAGTTCTTC.

The chain links TRBV4-2 to TRBJ1-3; tentatively, D is TRBD1 (6 bases). The V end lost 0 bases, the J end lost 0 bases, and 24 bases lay between the germline ends. The CDR3 extends over 21 amino acids. Germline V gene sequence: CDR1 LGHNA, CDR2 YNFKEQ. CDR3 in DNA: TGTGCCAGCAGCCAAGACATCGGTCGGACAGCACTGCTCCCCTCTGGAAACACCATATATTTT. This codes for CASSQDIGRTALLPSGNTIYF.

The gene calls are TRBV4-2 and TRBJ1-1; TRBD1 might be the D (6 bases). CDR1 and CDR2 from the germline V gene are LGHNA and YNFKEQ. The V gene lost 4 bases and the J gene lost 2 bases, with 17 bases spanning the gap. This CDR3 region has 16 residues. The CDR3 bases are TGTGCCAGCAGCCCCCACCCAGGGGTTCTAAACACTGAAGCTTTCTTT. Translating it yields CASSPHPGVLNTEAFF.

This clonotype turned up a few times. This chain uses TRBV6-1 with TRBJ2-7; tentatively, D is TRBD1 or TRBD2 (5 bases each). Deletions cut 10 bases from V and 3 bases from J, with 13 bases between. Germline V lookup: CDR1 MNHNS, CDR2 SASEGT. The CDR3 is made up of 12 amino acids. The DNA of the CDR3 is TGTGCCACCCGGGACGGATACTACGAGCAGTACTTC. This codes for CATRDGYYEQYF.

In this sample, this clonotype turned up a few times. The gene calls are TRBV5-6 and TRBJ2-1; 10 nucleotides line up with TRBD1. Germline CDR1 and CDR2: SGHDT and YYEEEE. The ends lost 4 bases at V and 7 bases at J; junction bases unmatched: 8. The CDR3 spans 15 residues. CDR3 amino acids: CASSLDRGRGNEQFF. The CDR3 coding sequence is TGTGCCAGCAGCCTCGACAGGGGGCGAGGGAATGAGCAGTTCTTC.

Only a few counts were recorded for this clonotype. V usage is TRBV20-1 and J usage is TRBJ2-3, with D tentatively TRBD2 (7 bases). The CDR3 has 15 amino acids. Trimming pared 2 bases from V and 4 bases from J, leaving 16 bases between. Germline lookup yields CDR1 DFQATT and CDR2 SNEGSKA (reference sequence). This CDR3 is CSARQLGGAPDTQYF. The CDR3 coding sequence is TGCAGTGCTAGACAGCTGGGGGGGGCCCCAGATACGCAGTATTTT.

This clonotype was recorded only once. The J gene is TRBJ2-3, the V gene TRBV5-8; maybe TRBD2 (6 bases). CDR1 SGHTS and CDR2 YDEGEE come from the germline V gene. The CDR3 sequence is 15 residues long. V gave up 2 bases and J gave up 0 bases, with 10 bases separating them. The DNA of the CDR3 is TGTGCCAGCAGCTTCCTAGCGACTAGCACAGATACGCAGTATTTT. Its translation: CASSFLATSTDTQYF.